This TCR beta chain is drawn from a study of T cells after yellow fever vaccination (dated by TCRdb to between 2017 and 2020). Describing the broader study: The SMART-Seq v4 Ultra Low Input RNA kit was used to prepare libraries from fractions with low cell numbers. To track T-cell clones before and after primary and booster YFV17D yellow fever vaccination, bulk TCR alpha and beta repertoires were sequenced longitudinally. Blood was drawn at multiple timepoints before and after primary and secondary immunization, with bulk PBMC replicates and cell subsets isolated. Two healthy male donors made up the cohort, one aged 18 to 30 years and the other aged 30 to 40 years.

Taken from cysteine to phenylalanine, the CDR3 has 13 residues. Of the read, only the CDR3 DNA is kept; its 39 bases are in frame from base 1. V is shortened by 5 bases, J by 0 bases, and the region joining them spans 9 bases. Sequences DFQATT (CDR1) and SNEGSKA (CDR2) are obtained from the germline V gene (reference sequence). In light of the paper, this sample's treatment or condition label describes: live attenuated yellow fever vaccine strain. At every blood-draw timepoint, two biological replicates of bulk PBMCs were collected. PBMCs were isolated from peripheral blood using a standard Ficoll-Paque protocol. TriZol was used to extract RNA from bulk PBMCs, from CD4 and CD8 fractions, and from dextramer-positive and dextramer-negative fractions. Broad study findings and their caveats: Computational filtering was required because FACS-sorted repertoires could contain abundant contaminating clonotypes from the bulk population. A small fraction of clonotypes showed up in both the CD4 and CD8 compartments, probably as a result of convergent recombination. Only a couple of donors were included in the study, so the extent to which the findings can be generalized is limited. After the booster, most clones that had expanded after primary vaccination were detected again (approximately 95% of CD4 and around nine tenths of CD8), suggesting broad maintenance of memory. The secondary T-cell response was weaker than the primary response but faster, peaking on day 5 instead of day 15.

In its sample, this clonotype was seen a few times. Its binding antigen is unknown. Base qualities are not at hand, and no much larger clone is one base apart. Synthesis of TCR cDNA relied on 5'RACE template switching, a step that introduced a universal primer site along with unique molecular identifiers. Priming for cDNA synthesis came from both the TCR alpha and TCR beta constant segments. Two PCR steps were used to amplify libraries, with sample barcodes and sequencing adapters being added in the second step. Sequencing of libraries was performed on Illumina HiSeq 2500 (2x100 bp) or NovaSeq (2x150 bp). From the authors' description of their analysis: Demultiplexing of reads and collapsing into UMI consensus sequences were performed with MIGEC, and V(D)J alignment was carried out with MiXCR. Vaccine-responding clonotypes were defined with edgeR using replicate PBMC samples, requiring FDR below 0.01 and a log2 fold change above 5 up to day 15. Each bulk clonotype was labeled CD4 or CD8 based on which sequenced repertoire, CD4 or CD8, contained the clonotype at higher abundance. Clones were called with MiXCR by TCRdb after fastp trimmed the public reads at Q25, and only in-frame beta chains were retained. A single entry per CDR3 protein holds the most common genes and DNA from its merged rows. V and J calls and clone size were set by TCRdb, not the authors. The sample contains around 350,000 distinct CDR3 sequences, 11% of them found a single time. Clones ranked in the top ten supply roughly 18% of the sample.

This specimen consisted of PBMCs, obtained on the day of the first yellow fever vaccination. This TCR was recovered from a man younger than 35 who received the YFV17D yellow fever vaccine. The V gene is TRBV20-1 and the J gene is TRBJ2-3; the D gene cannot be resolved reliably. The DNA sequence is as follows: TGCAGTGCTTCGACGAGTAGCACAGATACGCAGTATTTT. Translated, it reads CSASTSSTDTQYF.